The rows below give T cell receptor beta chains drawn from one sample of a study of breast tumors, draining lymph nodes, adjacent tissues. One entry per CDR3 protein results from TCRdb running MiXCR on the multiplex PCR reads. The sample includes about 230,000 distinct CDR3 sequences, roughly 32% of them seen just once. The source material was axillary lymph node tissue. Receptor source: a female donor with breast cancer. Some clones in this sample may be carry-over from other donors' samples. Each CDR3 is given with its conserved first and last residue. D genes are given only for firm matches. Only some rows state a clone size, as once, few, many or a class for expanded clones.

clone size: many; V gene: TRBV2; J gene: TRBJ2-2; D gene: TRBD2; CDR3 protein: CASRALSGRGSGELFF; CDR3 DNA: TGTGCCAGCAGGGCCCTTAGCGGGAGAGGTTCCGGGGAGCTGTTTTTT
clone size: many; V gene: TRBV7-2; J gene: TRBJ2-7; D gene: TRBD2; CDR3 protein: CASSPIAGMSSYEQYF; CDR3 DNA: TGTGCCAGCAGCCCTATAGCGGGAATGAGCTCCTACGAGCAGTACTTC
clone size: many; V gene: TRBV20-1; J gene: TRBJ2-1; D gene: TRBD2; CDR3 protein: CSARVSGSYNEQFF; CDR3 DNA: TGCAGTGCTAGAGTCAGCGGGAGCTACAATGAGCAGTTCTTC
clone size: many; V gene: TRBV12-3/TRBV12-4; J gene: TRBJ2-7; D gene: NA; CDR3 protein: CASNFTTDYEQYF; CDR3 DNA: TGTGCCAGCAATTTCACGACAGACTACGAGCAGTACTTC
clone size: many; V gene: TRBV15; J gene: TRBJ2-7; D gene: NA; CDR3 protein: CATSREASGAYEQYF; CDR3 DNA: TGTGCCACCAGCAGAGAGGCCTCAGGGGCCTACGAGCAGTACTTC
clone size: many; V gene: TRBV7-9; J gene: TRBJ2-7; D gene: NA; CDR3 protein: CASSPRTEKAPWSPYEQYF; CDR3 DNA: TGTGCCAGCAGCCCTCGGACGGAGAAGGCCCCCTGGAGCCCCTACGAGCAGTACTTC
clone size: few; V gene: TRBV6-4; J gene: TRBJ1-3; D gene: NA; CDR3 protein: CASSAETAISGNTIYF; CDR3 DNA: TGTGCCAGCAGTGCCGAAACAGCCATCTCTGGAAACACCATATATTTT
clone size: many; V gene: TRBV3-1; J gene: TRBJ2-5; D gene: NA; CDR3 protein: CASSHLGGKETQYF; CDR3 DNA: TGTGCCAGCAGCCACCTAGGAGGGAAGGAGACCCAGTACTTC
clone size: many; V gene: TRBV30; J gene: TRBJ2-5; D gene: NA; CDR3 protein: CAWSVRGQETQYF; CDR3 DNA: TGTGCCTGGAGTGTACGAGGGCAAGAGACCCAGTACTTC
clone size: many; V gene: TRBV6-5; J gene: TRBJ1-2; D gene: NA; CDR3 protein: CASSYSGRGGGYTF; CDR3 DNA: TGTGCCAGCAGTTACTCGGGCAGGGGAGGTGGCTACACCTTC
clone size: NA; V gene: TRBV30; J gene: TRBJ1-5; D gene: TRBD1; CDR3 protein: CAWSIAGGWGNQPQHF; CDR3 DNA: TGTGCCTGGAGTATCGCAGGGGGCTGGGGCAATCAGCCCCAGCATTTT
clone size: NA; V gene: TRBV2; J gene: TRBJ1-1; D gene: NA; CDR3 protein: CASMADEAFF; CDR3 DNA: TGTGCCAGCATGGCGGATGAAGCTTTCTTT
clone size: many; V gene: TRBV2; J gene: TRBJ1-2; D gene: NA; CDR3 protein: CASTDSYGYTF; CDR3 DNA: TGTGCCAGCACCGACAGCTATGGCTACACCTTC
clone size: NA; V gene: TRBV7-2; J gene: TRBJ2-5; D gene: TRBD1; CDR3 protein: CASSLAGTGRETQHF; CDR3 DNA: TGTGCCAGCAGCTTGGCCGGGACAGGGAGGGAGACTCAGCACTTC
clone size: many; V gene: TRBV7-8; J gene: TRBJ2-1; D gene: NA; CDR3 protein: CASSFRRGGGEQFF; CDR3 DNA: TGTGCCAGCAGCTTCCGCCGGGGTGGGGGTGAGCAGTTCTTC
clone size: NA; V gene: TRBV30; J gene: TRBJ1-1; D gene: NA; CDR3 protein: CAWSVRAGDEAFF; CDR3 DNA: TGTGCCTGGAGTGTACGGGCAGGGGATGAAGCTTTCTTT
clone size: NA; V gene: TRBV2; J gene: TRBJ2-1; D gene: NA; CDR3 protein: CVSRGGGDSYNEQFF; CDR3 DNA: TGTGTCAGCAGGGGGGGCGGAGACTCCTACAATGAGCAGTTCTTC
clone size: NA; V gene: TRBV6-6; J gene: TRBJ1-6; D gene: NA; CDR3 protein: CASSQQGGNSPLHF; CDR3 DNA: TGTGCCAGCAGTCAACAGGGTGGTAATTCACCCCTCCACTTT
clone size: many; V gene: TRBV12-3/TRBV12-4; J gene: TRBJ2-1; D gene: NA; CDR3 protein: CASSNQGYNEQFF; CDR3 DNA: TGTGCCAGCAGTAATCAGGGGTACAATGAGCAGTTCTTC
clone size: many; V gene: TRBV4-1; J gene: TRBJ2-7; D gene: NA; CDR3 protein: CARAQGGEQYF; CDR3 DNA: TGCGCCAGAGCTCAGGGGGGCGAGCAGTACTTC
clone size: NA; V gene: TRBV19; J gene: TRBJ1-4; D gene: NA; CDR3 protein: CASSLSGRGKLFF; CDR3 DNA: TGTGCCAGTAGTCTATCCGGGAGGGGAAAACTGTTTTTT
clone size: many; V gene: TRBV7-9; J gene: TRBJ2-2; D gene: TRBD1; CDR3 protein: CASRGTANTGELFF; CDR3 DNA: TGTGCCAGCAGAGGGACAGCGAACACCGGGGAGCTGTTTTTT
clone size: many; V gene: TRBV28; J gene: TRBJ1-3; D gene: TRBD1; CDR3 protein: CASSPARLGTVSGNTIYF; CDR3 DNA: TGTGCCAGCAGTCCCGCCAGATTGGGGACAGTCTCTGGAAACACCATATATTTT
clone size: once; V gene: TRBV25-1; J gene: TRBJ2-1; D gene: TRBD2; CDR3 protein: CASSVFSGRVYNEQFF; CDR3 DNA: TGTGCCAGCAGCGTTTTCAGCGGGAGGGTTTACAATGAGCAGTTCTTC
clone size: NA; V gene: TRBV20-1; J gene: TRBJ2-5; D gene: TRBD2; CDR3 protein: CSGRGRAGETQYF; CDR3 DNA: TGCAGTGGACGCGGGAGGGCGGGGGAGACCCAGTACTTC
clone size: NA; V gene: TRBV9; J gene: TRBJ1-4; D gene: TRBD1; CDR3 protein: CASSVGDRESEKLFF; CDR3 DNA: TGTGCCAGCAGCGTGGGTGACAGGGAAAGTGAAAAACTGTTTTTT
clone size: many; V gene: TRBV14; J gene: TRBJ2-5; D gene: TRBD2; CDR3 protein: CASSQDLLAGQETQYF; CDR3 DNA: TGTGCCAGCAGCCAAGATTTACTAGCGGGACAAGAGACCCAGTACTTC
clone size: NA; V gene: TRBV6-2/TRBV6-3; J gene: TRBJ2-3; D gene: NA; CDR3 protein: CASSLRGSAADTQYF; CDR3 DNA: TGTGCCAGCAGCCTTCGTGGCTCCGCCGCAGATACGCAGTATTTT
clone size: many; V gene: TRBV6-4; J gene: TRBJ2-1; D gene: NA; CDR3 protein: CASSVERAGNEQFF; CDR3 DNA: TGTGCCAGCAGTGTGGAAAGGGCGGGGAATGAGCAGTTCTTC
clone size: many; V gene: TRBV9; J gene: TRBJ1-6; D gene: NA; CDR3 protein: CASSVRPNSPLHF; CDR3 DNA: TGTGCCAGCAGCGTAAGGCCGAATTCACCCCTCCACTTT
clone size: many; V gene: TRBV5-1; J gene: TRBJ1-2; D gene: NA; CDR3 protein: CASSLGPPAHYGYTF; CDR3 DNA: TGCGCCAGCAGCTTGGGGCCTCCAGCCCACTATGGCTACACCTTC
clone size: many; V gene: TRBV7-2; J gene: TRBJ1-2; D gene: TRBD1; CDR3 protein: CASSLGGQGTYGYTF; CDR3 DNA: TGTGCCAGCAGCTTAGGGGGACAGGGAACCTATGGCTACACCTTC
clone size: medium-sized; V gene: TRBV15; J gene: TRBJ1-4; D gene: NA; CDR3 protein: CATSSGTATNEKLFF; CDR3 DNA: TGTGCCACCAGCAGTGGGACGGCAACTAATGAAAAACTGTTTTTT
clone size: many; V gene: TRBV6-6; J gene: TRBJ2-1; D gene: TRBD2; CDR3 protein: CASSLSGSFTNEQFF; CDR3 DNA: TGTGCCAGCAGTCTTAGCGGGAGCTTCACCAATGAGCAGTTCTTC
clone size: many; V gene: TRBV20-1; J gene: TRBJ1-2; D gene: TRBD1; CDR3 protein: CSAERQGVGYTF; CDR3 DNA: TGCAGTGCTGAGAGACAGGGTGTTGGCTACACCTTC
clone size: many; V gene: TRBV5-1; J gene: TRBJ2-7; D gene: NA; CDR3 protein: CASSPTAAAYEQYF; CDR3 DNA: TGCGCCAGCAGCCCCACGGCGGCCGCGTACGAGCAGTACTTC
clone size: NA; V gene: TRBV9; J gene: TRBJ2-2; D gene: NA; CDR3 protein: CASSVVQGGAGELFF; CDR3 DNA: TGTGCCAGCAGCGTAGTACAGGGTGGAGCCGGGGAGCTGTTTTTT
clone size: many; V gene: TRBV15; J gene: TRBJ2-2; D gene: NA; CDR3 protein: CATSSTTGELFF; CDR3 DNA: TGTGCCACCAGCAGCACCACCGGGGAGCTGTTTTTT
clone size: many; V gene: TRBV30; J gene: TRBJ1-2; D gene: NA; CDR3 protein: CAWSVAGRGYTF; CDR3 DNA: TGTGCCTGGAGTGTAGCCGGGCGCGGCTACACCTTC
clone size: NA; V gene: TRBV5-1; J gene: TRBJ1-6; D gene: TRBD1; CDR3 protein: CASSLAGQGYSPLHF; CDR3 DNA: TGCGCCAGCAGCTTGGCGGGACAGGGGTACTCACCCCTCCACTTT